This is a list of T cell receptor beta chains from one sample in a study of regulatory T cells in long-lasting Graves disease. MiXCR was run by TCRdb on the multiplex PCR reads, yielding one entry per CDR3 protein. The sample gives some 450,000 distinct CDR3 sequences, 20% to 25% of which show up once; roughly 30% is in the top ten. The specimen comprised peripheral blood mononuclear cells (PBMCs), sampled when the disease was refractory, from a patient treated with antithyroid drugs. These receptors came from a female donor with Graves disease. The CDR3 runs from the conserved cysteine through the conserved F or W. A D gene is named only where the DNA matches it firmly. Only some rows state a clone size, as once, few, many or a class for expanded clones.

J gene | D gene | clone size | V gene | CDR3 DNA | CDR3 protein
TRBJ1-1 | - | few | TRBV24-1 | TGTGCCACCAGTGCGGAGTCCCAAGCTTTCTTT | CATSAESQAFF
TRBJ2-1 | TRBD2 | few | TRBV4-3 | TGCGCCAGCAGTCAGACTAGCAGTATATACAATGAGCAGTTCTTC | CASSQTSSIYNEQFF
TRBJ2-1 | - | - | TRBV7-3 | TGTGCCAGCAGCGCCGGGGGACTGGGGAACAATGAGCAGTTCTTC | CASSAGGLGNNEQFF
TRBJ1-4 | - | few | TRBV3-1 | TGTGCCAGCAGACCAATGGACAGCGGGGGCAGTGAAAAACTGTTTTTT | CASRPMDSGGSEKLFF
TRBJ2-4 | TRBD1 | many | TRBV6-5 | TGTGCCAGCAGTTACGGGGACAGGGGGAAAAACATTCAGTACTTC | CASSYGDRGKNIQYF
TRBJ1-1 | TRBD1 | many | TRBV12-3/TRBV12-4 | TGTGCCAGCAGTGCTCGGACAGGGGGCACTGAAGCTTTCTTT | CASSARTGGTEAFF
TRBJ2-3 | - | few | TRBV12-3/TRBV12-4 | TGTGCCAGCAGTTTATCCCTAGCGCTCAAGAATACAGATACGCAGTATTTT | CASSLSLALKNTDTQYF
TRBJ2-2 | - | - | TRBV19 | TGTGCCAGTAGCAATAGTGGTTGGACCGGGGAGCTGTTTTTT | CASSNSGWTGELFF
TRBJ1-6 | TRBD1 | many | TRBV28 | TGTGCCAGCAGGCCCGGGACAGGGCATTCACCCCTCCACTTT | CASRPGTGHSPLHF
TRBJ2-1 | TRBD2 | once | TRBV6-1 | TGTGCCAGCAGGGCGGGAGGTGACTACAATGAGCAGTTCTTC | CASRAGGDYNEQFF
TRBJ1-2 | - | - | TRBV29-1 | TGCAGCGTTGAGCGGGGCAGTACCTATGGCTACACCTTC | CSVERGSTYGYTF